This T cell receptor beta chain was captured by sequencing in a study of T cells after yellow fever vaccination. The study, taken as a whole, reports: Post-booster reappearance was seen for most primary-vaccination clones (roughly 96% CD4, about 90% CD8). Peak timing came faster in the weaker secondary response, day 5 versus 15.

The CDR3 runs 13 residues. Per germline, CDR1 MNHEY and CDR2 SVGEGT. Between the trimmed V and J ends, which lost 8 bases and 1 base, there was a span of 11 bases. As regards this clonotype: The antigen is not known.

5'RACE template switching generated TCR cDNA, adding a universal primer site and UMIs. Each CDR3 protein is one row after TCRdb ran MiXCR on the 5' RACE reads. This sample has about 220,000 distinct CDR3 sequences, with 3.2% found just once. Sample: CD4+ T cells sorted from PBMCs, taken 10 days after the yellow fever booster vaccination. This sequence joins TRBV6-2 or TRBV6-3 and TRBJ1-1; D is unclear. The TCR sequence derives from a man younger than 35 who received the YFV17D yellow fever vaccine. For the CDR3, the DNA is TGTGCCAGCGATCCCGGAAAGAACACTGAAGCTTTCTTT. Its protein is CASDPGKNTEAFF.